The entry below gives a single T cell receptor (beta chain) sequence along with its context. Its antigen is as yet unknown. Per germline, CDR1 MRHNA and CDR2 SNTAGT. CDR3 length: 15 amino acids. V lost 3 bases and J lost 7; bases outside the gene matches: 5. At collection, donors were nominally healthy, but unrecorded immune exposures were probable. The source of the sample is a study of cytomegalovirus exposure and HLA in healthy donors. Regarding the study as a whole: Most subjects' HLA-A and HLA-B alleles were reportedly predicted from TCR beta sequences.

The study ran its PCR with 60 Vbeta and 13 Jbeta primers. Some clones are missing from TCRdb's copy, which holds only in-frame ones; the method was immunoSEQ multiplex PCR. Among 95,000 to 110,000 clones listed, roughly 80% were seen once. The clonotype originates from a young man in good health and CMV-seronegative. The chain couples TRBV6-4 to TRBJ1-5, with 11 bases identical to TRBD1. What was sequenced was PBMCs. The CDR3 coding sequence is TGTGCCAGCAGTGAGGGGGGACAGGGGGACCAGCCCCAGCATTTT. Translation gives CASSEGGQGDQPQHF.